This is a list of T cell receptor beta chains from one sample in a study of T cell responses to AZD1222 COVID-19 vaccine. Libraries were prepared by immunoSEQ multiplex PCR; TCRdb keeps only in-frame clonotypes and omits some of them. This table has 90,000 to 95,000 clones, 70% to 90% appearing once. Material: peripheral blood, obtained on day 0 of AZD1222 vaccination. All receptors derive from an adult in good health. Both conserved end residues are part of each CDR3. D genes are given only for firm matches. Expanded clones get a size class; other rows say once, few or many, or leave the size out.

D,length,V,size,J,CDR3,DNA
-,13,TRBV7-2,-,TRBJ1-2,CASSLEPSRGYTF,TGTGCCAGCAGCTTAGAGCCCAGCCGGGGCTACACCTTC
TRBD1,12,TRBV7-2,-,TRBJ1-1,CASSSAGGEAFF,TGTGCCAGCAGCTCTGCAGGGGGTGAAGCTTTCTTT
-,14,TRBV28,-,TRBJ2-7,CASSKGGPSYEQYF,TGTGCCAGCAGTAAAGGGGGTCCCTCCTACGAGCAGTACTTC
-,14,TRBV7-2,-,TRBJ1-6,CASSLRDGNSPLHF,TGTGCCAGCAGCTTACGGGACGGCAATTCACCCCTCCACTTT
TRBD2,13,TRBV5-1,-,TRBJ2-5,CASNPSGAETQYF,TGCGCCAGCAACCCTAGCGGGGCAGAGACCCAGTACTTC
-,12,TRBV6-2/TRBV6-3,-,TRBJ1-5,CASSLQGQPQHF,TGTGCCAGCAGTCTCCAAGGCCAGCCCCAGCATTTT
-,15,TRBV7-2,-,TRBJ2-5,CASSQPAGMGETQYF,TGTGCCAGCAGCCAGCCGGCGGGAATGGGGGAGACCCAGTACTTC
-,16,TRBV25-1,-,TRBJ2-1,CASSPINFQGFDEQFF,TGTGCCAGCAGCCCCATTAACTTCCAGGGGTTCGATGAGCAGTTCTTC
TRBD2,16,TRBV19,-,TRBJ2-5,CASSSLAGGPYETQYF,TGTGCCAGTAGTTCTCTAGCGGGAGGGCCATATGAGACCCAGTACTTC
TRBD1,13,TRBV18,once,TRBJ1-6,CASVGTGYSPLHF,TGTGCCAGCGTGGGGACAGGGTATTCACCCCTCCACTTT
-,14,TRBV6-5,-,TRBJ2-7,CASSPREGGDEQYF,TGTGCCAGCAGCCCACGTGAAGGGGGGGATGAGCAGTACTTC
TRBD1,18,TRBV5-1,-,TRBJ1-1,CASSLAGLTGVMNTEAFF,TGCGCCAGCAGCTTGGCCGGGTTGACAGGGGTGATGAACACTGAAGCTTTCTTT
-,16,TRBV9,-,TRBJ2-7,CASSAQMGGLGYEQYF,TGTGCCAGCAGCGCCCAGATGGGGGGTTTGGGCTACGAGCAGTACTTC
-,14,TRBV6-5,-,TRBJ1-6,CASSYMEYNSPLHF,TGTGCCAGCAGTTACATGGAGTATAATTCACCCCTCCACTTT
-,12,TRBV6-1,-,TRBJ2-1,CASSEAALEQFF,TGTGCCAGCAGTGAAGCGGCTTTAGAGCAGTTCTTC
-,13,TRBV2,few,TRBJ1-4,CASRADGAGKLFF,TGTGCCAGCAGGGCGGACGGTGCTGGGAAACTGTTTTTT
TRBD2,19,TRBV3-1/TRBV3-2,-,TRBJ2-3,CASSLGTSGPRYVSDTQYF,TGTGCCAGCAGCCTCGGGACTAGCGGGCCCCGCTATGTTTCAGATACGCAGTATTTT
-,13,TRBV19,-,TRBJ1-1,CASSIVAWTEAFF,TGTGCCAGTAGTATAGTCGCGTGGACTGAAGCTTTCTTT
-,13,TRBV19,-,TRBJ2-1,CASSIGGLGKQFF,TGTGCCAGTAGTATCGGGGGACTGGGGAAGCAGTTCTTC
TRBD1,13,TRBV19,-,TRBJ1-1,CASSTSGGREAFF,TGTGCCAGTAGTACCTCAGGGGGCCGTGAAGCTTTCTTT
-,14,TRBV18,-,TRBJ2-1,CASSPRGRVNEQFF,TGTGCCAGCTCACCACGGGGAAGAGTCAATGAGCAGTTCTTC
-,15,TRBV5-5,-,TRBJ1-2,CASSRQSTVNYGYTF,TGTGCCAGCAGCCGTCAGTCGACAGTTAACTATGGCTACACCTTC
-,14,TRBV7-2,few,TRBJ1-1,CASRGSGGSSEAFF,TGTGCCAGCAGGGGCTCGGGGGGTAGCTCTGAAGCTTTCTTT
-,11,TRBV20-1,once,TRBJ2-1,CSGGEYNEQFF,TGCAGTGGGGGGGAGTACAATGAGCAGTTCTTC
TRBD2,15,TRBV7-3,-,TRBJ2-3,CASSFRRGGTDTQYF,TGTGCCAGCAGCTTTCGGCGGGGGGGCACAGATACGCAGTATTTT
TRBD2,17,TRBV4-2,-,TRBJ2-3,CASSQLLAGASTDTQYF,TGTGCCAGCAGCCAACTTCTAGCGGGGGCTAGCACAGATACGCAGTATTTT
-,15,TRBV6-5,-,TRBJ1-6,CASRADSSYNSPLHF,TGTGCCAGCAGGGCGGACAGCTCCTATAATTCACCCCTCCACTTT
TRBD1,13,TRBV19,-,TRBJ1-5,CASKGTGNQPQHF,TGTGCCAGTAAAGGGACAGGCAATCAGCCCCAGCATTTT
-,14,TRBV11-2,-,TRBJ2-1,CASSLTASYNEQFF,TGTGCCAGCAGCTTAACAGCCTCCTACAATGAGCAGTTCTTC
TRBD1,16,TRBV14,-,TRBJ1-2,CASSRRPRGRGDGYTF,TGTGCCAGCAGCCGTCGACCCAGGGGGCGCGGAGATGGCTACACCTTC
-,14,TRBV9,once,TRBJ2-7,CASSVDLGSYEQYF,TGTGCCAGCAGCGTCGACTTGGGATCCTACGAGCAGTACTTC
-,11,TRBV6-2/TRBV6-3,once,TRBJ1-1,CASSQSTEAFF,TGTGCCAGCAGCCAAAGTACTGAAGCTTTCTTT
-,15,TRBV5-4,-,TRBJ1-2,CASSFPGGARGGYTF,TGTGCCAGCAGCTTCCCAGGCGGGGCCCGGGGTGGCTACACCTTC
TRBD1,15,TRBV2,-,TRBJ1-1,CASNRDRVMNTEAFF,TGTGCCAGCAACCGAGACAGGGTCATGAACACTGAAGCTTTCTTT
-,15,TRBV7-3,-,TRBJ2-1,CASRATSSSYNEQFF,TGTGCCAGCAGGGCAACTTCGAGCTCCTACAATGAGCAGTTCTTC
TRBD1,17,TRBV4-2,-,TRBJ1-5,CASSQSQGATINQPQHF,TGTGCCAGCAGCCAATCACAGGGGGCGACGATCAATCAGCCCCAGCATTTT
-,11,TRBV25-1,-,TRBJ2-1,CASSLYNEQFF,TGTGCCAGCAGCTTATACAATGAGCAGTTCTTC
-,11,TRBV10-3,-,TRBJ1-2,CAIRGNYGYTF,TGTGCCATCAGGGGAAACTATGGCTACACCTTC
-,14,TRBV25-1,-,TRBJ2-1,CASSKRQFPNEQFF,TGTGCCAGCTCTAAACGACAGTTTCCCAATGAGCAGTTCTTC
-,9,TRBV6-4,-,TRBJ2-7,CASSCEQYF,TGTGCCAGTTCTTGTGAGCAGTACTTC
-,13,TRBV12-3/TRBV12-4,-,TRBJ1-4,CASSINTGEKLFF,TGTGCCAGCAGTATCAACACAGGAGAAAAACTGTTTTTT
TRBD2,17,TRBV5-1,-,TRBJ2-2,CASSLGALAGATGELFF,TGCGCCAGCAGCTTGGGGGCACTAGCGGGGGCTACCGGGGAGCTGTTTTTT
-,12,TRBV6-6,-,TRBJ2-3,CASSSDTDTQYF,TGTGCCAGCAGCTCCGACACAGATACGCAGTATTTT
TRBD2,17,TRBV7-8,-,TRBJ2-1,CASSLGLAGGNSPEQFF,TGTGCCAGCAGCTTAGGGCTAGCGGGGGGTAATAGCCCTGAGCAGTTCTTC
-,13,TRBV3-1/TRBV3-2,-,TRBJ2-1,CASSHLNYNEQFF,TGTGCCAGCAGCCACCTCAACTACAATGAGCAGTTCTTC
-,16,TRBV6-4,-,TRBJ1-2,CASSVPGAGDFFGYTF,TGTGCCAGCAGTGTCCCTGGGGCAGGGGACTTTTTTGGCTACACCTTC
-,14,TRBV3-1/TRBV3-2,-,TRBJ1-1,CASSQAGPRGEAFF,TGTGCCAGCAGCCAAGCGGGCCCCCGAGGTGAAGCTTTCTTT
-,15,TRBV6-5,-,TRBJ1-2,CASSYSRGRNYGYTF,TGTGCCAGCAGTTACTCCAGGGGCCGGAACTATGGCTACACCTTC
-,14,TRBV7-9,-,TRBJ2-1,CASSWGGQDYEQFF,TGTGCCAGCAGCTGGGGGGGACAGGATTATGAGCAGTTCTTC
-,14,TRBV19,-,TRBJ2-3,CASGRDRGTDTQYF,TGTGCCAGCGGGAGGGACAGAGGGACAGATACGCAGTATTTT
-,14,TRBV4-3,-,TRBJ2-3,CASSQGPGSDTQYF,TGCGCCAGCAGCCAAGGTCCGGGATCAGATACGCAGTATTTT
-,15,TRBV6-1,-,TRBJ1-3,CASTEMGSVGNTIYF,TGTGCCAGCACTGAAATGGGTAGTGTCGGAAACACCATATATTTT
-,12,TRBV18,-,TRBJ2-3,CASSPTTDTQYF,TGTGCCAGCTCACCTACCACAGATACGCAGTATTTT
-,14,TRBV7-9,-,TRBJ2-1,CASSRVGSYNEQFF,TGTGCCAGCAGCCGGGTGGGCTCCTACAATGAGCAGTTCTTC
-,12,TRBV6-2/TRBV6-3,-,TRBJ2-1,CASSYSFGGQFF,TGTGCCAGCAGTTACTCGTTTGGGGGGCAGTTCTTC